The rows below give T cell receptor beta chains drawn from one sample of a study of regulatory and conventional T cells in RAG deficiency. The data were produced by immunoSEQ multiplex PCR, yet TCRdb's version contains in-frame clones alone and is incomplete. The table includes about 6,100 clones, approximately 90% detected once. The sample was CD8+ T cells sorted from blood. These receptors were collected from a human donor with RAG deficiency presenting as severe combined immunodeficiency. The CDR3 runs from the conserved cysteine through the conserved F or W. Fields, in order: V gene, J gene, D gene, CDR3 protein. D genes are given only for firm matches.

>TRBV4-1|TRBJ2-7|TRBD2
CASSQAAGPGGEQYF
>TRBV27|TRBJ2-2|NA
CASSLNTGELFF
>TRBV11-2|TRBJ2-1|NA
CASSLSASSYNEQFF
>TRBV7-2|TRBJ1-1|NA
CASSLRTVEAFF
>TRBV10-2|TRBJ1-1|NA
CASSPGETEAFF
>TRBV7-2|TRBJ2-1|NA
CASSLVRVNEQFF
>TRBV11-2|TRBJ2-7|NA
CASSLAYEQYF
>TRBV4-1|TRBJ2-5|TRBD1
CASSLVGTGVQETQYF
>TRBV18|TRBJ2-7|NA
CASSPRGDYEQYF
>TRBV4-2|TRBJ2-7|NA
CASSRQGVHEQYF
>TRBV27|TRBJ2-4|NA
CASTDGNIQYF
>TRBV6-6|TRBJ2-5|NA
CASSPPGSETQYF
>TRBV4-1|TRBJ2-7|NA
CASSHAGSTYEQYF
>TRBV6-5|TRBJ2-5|NA
CASSYSDPYQETQYF
>TRBV10-1|TRBJ2-7|TRBD1
CASSPSGTVEQYF
>TRBV9|TRBJ2-2|NA
CASSVEGPNTGELFF
>TRBV10-2|TRBJ1-1|NA
CASSEGTEAFF
>TRBV4-1|TRBJ2-3|TRBD2
CASSQGHGGEGLGNTQYF
>TRBV5-1|TRBJ2-1|TRBD1
CASVPGQGEYNEQFF
>TRBV5-1|TRBJ2-7|NA
CASSRDSPTLISYEQYF
>TRBV7-9|TRBJ2-2|NA
CASSSTVANTGELFF
>TRBV27|TRBJ2-5|TRBD1
CASSLWTGGGKTQYF
>TRBV4-1|TRBJ2-5|NA
CASSQDGGAETQYF
>TRBV9|TRBJ1-2|TRBD1
CASSPTGGDYGYTF
>TRBV4-3|TRBJ1-1|NA
CASSQAWGRNTEAFF
>TRBV5-1|TRBJ2-1|NA
CASRDSSYNEQFF
>TRBV10-1|TRBJ2-2|TRBD1
CASSRGTGELFF
>TRBV12-5|TRBJ2-4|NA
CASGSRGEEAKNIQYF
>TRBV5-4|TRBJ2-7|TRBD1
CASSFWTGNTYEQYF
>TRBV9|TRBJ2-7|NA
CASSVRVAASSYEQYF
>TRBV9|TRBJ2-3|TRBD2
CASSPPTSANTQYF
>TRBV30|TRBJ2-7|NA
CAWSGGYYEQYF
>TRBV28|TRBJ1-1|NA
CASTLGPMMNTEAFF
>TRBV4-2|TRBJ2-6|NA
CASSGRSSGANVLTF
>TRBV30|TRBJ2-7|NA
CAWSGRGQYEQYF
>TRBV9|TRBJ2-7|TRBD2
CASSVSIAGGPYEQYF
>TRBV27|TRBJ2-1|NA
CASSTYNEQFF
>TRBV4-3|TRBJ2-7|NA
CASSQAPRDEQYF
>TRBV7-9|TRBJ2-7|NA
CASSTGYEQYF
>TRBV30|TRBJ2-3|NA
CAYETDTQYF
>TRBV6-4|TRBJ2-7|NA
CASSDGQGGEQYF
>TRBV20-1|TRBJ2-7|NA
CSARKTYEQYF
>TRBV27|TRBJ1-1|NA
CASRQGNTEAFF
>TRBV4-3|TRBJ2-3|NA
CASSLGGVNTQYF
>TRBV7-6|TRBJ2-3|NA
CASSLGGTPQYF
>TRBV28|TRBJ2-7|NA
CASRSHGGEQYF
>TRBV7-3|TRBJ2-3|TRBD1
CASSGQGADTQYF
>TRBV27|TRBJ1-1|NA
CASSSRRDEAFF
>TRBV6-5|TRBJ1-2|NA
CASSYSAGAGGYTF
>TRBV27|TRBJ2-3|NA
CASSRRAHTDTQYF
>TRBV5-1|TRBJ2-7|NA
CASSQGHYEQYF
>TRBV27|TRBJ2-5|NA
CASSTAGTQYF
>TRBV4-2|TRBJ2-4|NA
CASMDGNIQYF
>TRBV5-1|TRBJ1-1|TRBD1
CASSSPRDRVSTEAFF
>TRBV7-6|TRBJ2-5|NA
CASSLVPGGETQYF
>TRBV6-5|TRBJ1-2|NA
CASRSSGDFTF